The entry below describes one TCR beta chain. Its antigen remains unidentified. This sample was included in a study of OX40 agonist ivuxolimab in advanced cancers. General study points: Fewer expanded clones were found on average in CD4+ than in CD8+ T cells.

Patients with autoimmune history or systemic immunosuppression were excluded. Samples were taken at baseline and on day 1 of cycles 4 and 7. The assay was immunoSEQ multiplex PCR, and TCRdb's table has in-frame clones only and misses some. The sample has over 75,000 clones; roughly 88% are singletons. V was pared by 1 base and J by 0 bases, with 6 bases between. Germline-derived CDR1 and CDR2 are SGHVS and FQNEAQ. The CDR3 runs 14 residues. The starting material was CD4+ or CD8+ T cells sorted from blood, obtained in a trial of the OX40 agonist ivuxolimab. This chain links TRBV7-8 with TRBJ2-5; D is undetermined. The origin of this receptor is an adult with an advanced solid tumor such as melanoma, head and neck, liver or kidney cancer. The CDR3: CASSLEWNQETQYF. The CDR3, as DNA: TGTGCCAGCAGCTTAGAATGGAACCAAGAGACCCAGTACTTC.